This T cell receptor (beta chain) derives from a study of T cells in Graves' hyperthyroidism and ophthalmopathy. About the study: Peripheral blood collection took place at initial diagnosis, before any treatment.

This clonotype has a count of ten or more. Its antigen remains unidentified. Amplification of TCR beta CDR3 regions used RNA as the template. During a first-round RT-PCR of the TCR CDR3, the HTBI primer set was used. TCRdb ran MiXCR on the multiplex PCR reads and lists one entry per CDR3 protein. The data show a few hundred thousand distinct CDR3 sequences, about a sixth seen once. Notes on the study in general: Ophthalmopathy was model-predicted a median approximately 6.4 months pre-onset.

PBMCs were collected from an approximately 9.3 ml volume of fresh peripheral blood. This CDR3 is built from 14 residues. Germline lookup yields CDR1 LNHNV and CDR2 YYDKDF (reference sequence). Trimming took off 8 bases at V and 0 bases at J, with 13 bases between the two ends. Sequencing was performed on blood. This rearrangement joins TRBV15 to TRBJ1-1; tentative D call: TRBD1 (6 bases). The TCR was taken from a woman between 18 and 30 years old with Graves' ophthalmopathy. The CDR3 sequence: CATSWTDMNTEAFF. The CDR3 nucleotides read TGTGCCACCTCCTGGACAGATATGAACACTGAAGCTTTCTTT.